One sample yielded the 26 T cell receptor beta chains listed below, sequenced in a study of CD4 T cells in relation to SARS-CoV-2 and coronaviruses. No antigen has been identified for these receptors. The data were produced by immunoSEQ multiplex PCR, yet TCRdb's version contains in-frame clones alone and is incomplete. In the table there are under 14,000 clones, about three quarters of which are singletons. The unexposed donors gave CD4+ T cells in about 2011-2019, prior to COVID-19. The cells were cultured for approximately ten days before CD4+ T cells were isolated. Input material: CD4+ T cells from PBMCs, cultured in vitro. These receptors all come from a human donor in good health.

CDR3 sequence reads: CASSLLGGAGVSGSPLHF. CDR3 nucleotide sequence: TGTGCCAGCAGCCTCCTCGGCGGTGCGGGCGTCTCTGGTTCACCCCTCCACTTT. The chain has TRBV7-2 and TRBJ1-6; D remains unclear. V was cut by 5 bases and J by 9 bases, with 26 bases left in between. The germline V gene encodes CDR1 SGHTA and CDR2 FQGNSA. This CDR3 region has 18 residues.

The chain couples TRBV12-3 or TRBV12-4 to TRBJ2-7; no definite D call. The CDR3 spans 12 residues. The germline V and J ends were trimmed by 6 bases and 4 bases, with 10 bases remaining between them. CDR3 sequence: CASSQTRYEQYF. CDR3 nucleotide sequence: TGTGCCAGCAGCCAGACCCGATACGAGCAGTACTTC.

This sequence joins TRBV7-3 and TRBJ2-1; no firm D call. V lost 4 bases to trimming and J lost 0 bases, with 10 bases between them. The CDR3 has 15 residues. Germline V gives CDR1 SGHTA, CDR2 FQGTGA. This chain's CDR3 is CASSSRPSSYNEQFF. The CDR3, as DNA: TGTGCCAGCAGCTCACGCCCAAGCTCCTACAATGAGCAGTTCTTC. Based on the CDR3 plus reference TRBV7-3 and TRBJ2-1, the full variable domain is GAGVSQTPSNKVTEKGKYVELRCDPISGHTALYWYRQSLGQGPEFLIYFQGTGAADDSGLPNDRFFAVRPEGSVSTLKIQRTERGDSAVYLCASSSRPSSYNEQFFGPGTRLTVL.

The V call is TRBV7-9, the J call TRBJ2-1, with D unclear. The germline gives CDR1 SEHNR, CDR2 FQNEAQ (reference sequence). The CDR3 extends over 15 amino acids. V lost 2 bases to trimming and J lost 5 bases, with 13 bases between them. The CDR3: CASSLSLRIHNEQFF. CDR3 DNA sequence: TGTGCCAGCAGCTTATCTTTGAGAATTCACAATGAGCAGTTCTTC.

This rearrangement joins TRBV4-1 to TRBJ1-5; no clear D gene. Germline values: CDR1 MGHRA, CDR2 YSYEKL. The V end was cut by 0 bases, the J end by 5 bases, with 14 bases between. CDR3 size: 16 residues. The CDR3 sequence: CASSQDERSPHQPQHF. The DNA for the CDR3 is TGCGCCAGCAGCCAAGATGAGCGCTCACCTCATCAGCCCCAGCATTTT.

This rearrangement joins TRBV5-1 to TRBJ2-1, with a possible D match to TRBD2 (6 bases). The CDR3 sequence is 14 residues long. Germline V gene data show CDR1 as SGHRS and CDR2 as YFSETQ. Trimming pared 2 bases from V and 0 bases from J, leaving 6 bases between. The CDR3 region has the DNA TGCGCCAGCAGCTTCGGGGGCTCCTACAATGAGCAGTTCTTC. This gives the protein CASSFGGSYNEQFF.

This clone was recorded only once. This chain uses TRBV19 with TRBJ1-2; 9 bases are a match to TRBD1. CDR1 LNHDA and CDR2 SQIVND come from the germline V gene (reference sequence). The CDR3 runs to 17 residues. V was clipped by 0 bases and J by 5 bases; unmatched bases: 10. CDR3 region: CASSIEEGQGRRYGYTF. DNA of the CDR3: TGTGCCAGTAGTATAGAGGAGGGACAGGGACGAAGGTATGGCTACACCTTC. Looking up the rest from reference TRBV19 and TRBJ1-2 gives the full variable domain: DGGITQSPKYLFRKEGQNVTLSCEQNLNHDAMYWYRQDPGQGLRLIYYSQIVNDFQKGDIAEGYSVSREKKESFPLTVTSAQKNPTAFYLCASSIEEGQGRRYGYTFGSGTRLTVV.

The V gene is TRBV19, the J gene TRBJ2-5; 7 bases are shared with TRBD1. J gave up 0 bases and V 1 base, and 5 bases lay outside the gene matches. Germline V lookup: CDR1 LNHDA, CDR2 SQIVND (reference sequence). CDR3 length: 16 amino acids. This chain's CDR3 is CASSIGGQRYQETQYF. The CDR3, as DNA: TGTGCCAGTAGTATAGGGGGACAGAGGTACCAAGAGACCCAGTACTTC.

The rearrangement uses TRBV7-2 and TRBJ2-3, with TRBD2 matching over 11 bases. The CDR3 spans 19 residues. The ends lost 1 base at V and 5 bases at J; junction bases unmatched: 14. Germline lookup yields CDR1 SGHTA and CDR2 FQGNSA. DNA of the CDR3: TGTGCCAGCAGCTTAGGGTGGCTAGCGGGGGGAAGGGAGATAGATACGCAGTATTTT. This gives the protein CASSLGWLAGGREIDTQYF.

V and J are TRBV4-3 and TRBJ2-7; 8 nucleotides match TRBD1. The germline V gene has CDR1 LGHNA and CDR2 YSLEER. The CDR3 runs to 15 residues. The junction had 4 bases not matched to a gene; V was cut back by 0 bases and J by 3 bases. The CDR3 loop is CASSQDAGGYYEQYF. The DNA for the CDR3 is TGCGCCAGCAGCCAAGATGCAGGGGGCTACTACGAGCAGTACTTC.

V gene TRBV2 combines with J gene TRBJ2-1, with a weak D call TRBD2 (7 bases). CDR3 length equals 15 residues. From germline, CDR1 is SNHLY and CDR2 FYNNEI. V dropped 6 bases and J dropped 5 bases, with 17 bases sitting between them. The CDR3 DNA reads TGTGCCAGCAGGTGGGGAGGGGGACGGAACAATGAGCAGTTCTTC. It translates to CASRWGGGRNNEQFF.

This chain connects TRBV30 to TRBJ1-2; weak D call: TRBD1 (5 bases). The CDR3 loop spans 15 amino acids. V was shortened by 2 bases and J by 9 bases, with 22 bases between the two germline ends. In germline, CDR1 is GTSNPN, CDR2 SVGIG (reference sequence). CDR3 sequence reads: CAWSSWAGQGMSYTF. In DNA form, the CDR3 reads TGTGCCTGGAGTTCCTGGGCGGGGCAGGGCATGAGCTACACCTTC.

This clone occurred once. This rearrangement joins TRBV4-3 to TRBJ1-6; 7 bases are a match to TRBD1. V was clipped by 0 bases and J by 8 bases; unmatched bases: 7. Germline V lookup: CDR1 LGHNA, CDR2 YSLEER. CDR3 length: 16 amino acids. The CDR3 DNA reads TGCGCCAGCAGCCAAGATGGGCAGGGGGTGGATTCACCCCTCCACTTT. The encoded protein is CASSQDGQGVDSPLHF.

This chain joins TRBV6-2 or TRBV6-3 and TRBJ1-2; D remains unclear. CDR3 size: 14 residues. Trimming cost V 1 base and J 6 bases, with 12 bases left between them. Germline V gives CDR1 MNHEY, CDR2 SVGEGT. CDR3 residues: CASSYFDPSNGYTF. The CDR3 DNA reads TGTGCCAGCAGTTACTTCGACCCAAGCAATGGCTACACCTTC.

The chain uses TRBV29-1 and TRBJ2-1; D unclear. Germline V lookup: CDR1 SQVTM, CDR2 ANQGSEA. The CDR3 extends over 12 amino acids. Trimming left V 8 bases short and J 7 bases short, with 15 bases between. CDR3 sequence (DNA): TGCAGCACATTGTTCCCGGGTAATGAGCAGTTCTTC. It codes for CSTLFPGNEQFF.

J is TRBJ1-2 and V is TRBV18, with 7 bases fitting TRBD1. V trimming: 3 bases; J trimming: 5 bases; junction bases outside the gene matches: 3. From germline, CDR1 is KGHSH and CDR2 LQKENI. CDR3 length equals 13 residues. CDR3 protein: CASSPDREYGYTF. In DNA, the CDR3 is TGTGCCAGCTCACCTGACAGGGAATATGGCTACACCTTC.

This chain uses TRBV7-8 with TRBJ2-7; tentatively, D is TRBD1 (6 bases). Per the germline V gene, CDR1 is SGHVS and CDR2 is FQNEAQ. CDR3 length: 19 residues. The V and J ends lost 1 base and 0 bases respectively, with 22 bases between them. The CDR3, as DNA: TGTGCCAGCAGCTTAGGTGTGGGACACCTCCGCCCGGGCTCCTACGAGCAGTACTTC. Amino acid sequence: CASSLGVGHLRPGSYEQYF.

This chain joins TRBV9 and TRBJ2-1; possibly TRBD2 for D (6 bases). CDR1 is SGDLS and CDR2 is YYNGEE in the germline V gene. The CDR3 loop spans 18 amino acids. V gave up 4 bases and J gave up 3 bases, with 23 bases separating them. The CDR3 protein is CASSPGSGSPLLYNEQFF. The CDR3 nucleotides read TGTGCCAGCAGCCCAGGCAGCGGGTCACCTCTCCTCTACAATGAGCAGTTCTTC.

This sequence joins TRBV6-5 and TRBJ1-4, with D tentatively TRBD1 (5 bases). The V end was cut by 5 bases, the J end by 12 bases, with 13 bases between. The CDR3 spans 12 residues. CDR1 and CDR2 from the germline V gene are MNHEY and SVGAGI. This chain's CDR3 is CASSPRGMELFF. Written as DNA, the CDR3 is TGTGCCAGCAGTCCCCGGGGGATGGAACTGTTTTTT.

The chain couples TRBV6-2 or TRBV6-3 to TRBJ2-5; 10 nucleotides match TRBD2. Per the germline V gene, CDR1 is MNHEY and CDR2 is SVGEGT. The CDR3 length is 17 residues. J lost 3 bases, V lost 2 bases, and 9 bases had no gene match. The CDR3 loop reads CASSYRLAGDFEETQYF. CDR3 DNA sequence: TGTGCCAGCAGTTACAGGCTAGCGGGAGACTTTGAAGAGACCCAGTACTTC.

The chain recombines TRBV3-1 (or the pseudogene TRBV3-2) with TRBJ1-2; the D gene is possibly TRBD1 (5 bases). This CDR3 has 14 amino acids. Germline CDR1 is LGHDT and CDR2 is YNNKEL (reference sequence). Trimming left V 2 bases short and J 2 bases short, with 9 bases between. CDR3 amino acids: CASSQINRNYGYTF. DNA of the CDR3: TGTGCCAGCAGCCAAATTAACAGGAACTATGGCTACACCTTC.

This clone was seen more than once but under ten times. The V and J genes are TRBV9 and TRBJ1-4, with D perhaps TRBD1 (5 bases). V was clipped by 3 bases and J by 0 bases, with 6 bases between them. Germline lookup yields CDR1 SGDLS and CDR2 YYNGEE. The CDR3 contains 14 residues. CDR3: CASSATATNEKLFF. CDR3 bases: TGTGCCAGCAGCGCGACAGCAACTAATGAAAAACTGTTTTTT.

The chain joins TRBV7-2 to TRBJ1-2, with a possible D match to TRBD1 (6 bases). Germline CDR1 reads SGHTA; CDR2 reads FQGNSA. The CDR3 totals 16 residues. V lost 2 bases, J lost 2 bases, and 15 bases lay in between. CDR3 sequence reads: CASSLHTGFGNYGYTF. The CDR3 nucleotides are TGTGCCAGCAGCTTACATACAGGGTTCGGCAACTATGGCTACACCTTC.

This clone has a handful of counts. V is TRBV9 and J is TRBJ1-2, with TRBD1 as a possible D gene (6 bases). The length of the CDR3 is 14 residues. Germline loops: CDR1 SGDLS, CDR2 YYNGEE. The germline V and J ends were trimmed by 4 bases and 5 bases, with 15 bases remaining between them. The CDR3 protein is CASSSKGGEYGYTF. The CDR3 bases are TGTGCCAGCAGCTCAAAGGGGGGGGAGTATGGCTACACCTTC.

The rearrangement links TRBV29-1 to TRBJ2-1; TRBD1 might be the D (6 bases). Germline-derived CDR1 and CDR2 are SQVTM and ANQGSEA. V shed 7 bases and J shed 6 bases, with 16 bases lying between them. The length of the CDR3 is 13 residues. The CDR3 region has the DNA TGCAGCGGCGAGACAGGTTGGGGCAATGAGCAGTTCTTC. Translation: CSGETGWGNEQFF.

The V call is TRBV7-2, the J call TRBJ2-3; D unresolved. CDR1 is SGHTA and CDR2 is FQGNSA in the germline V gene. This CDR3 contains 13 residues. V lost 5 bases, J lost 0 bases, and 6 bases lay in between. The CDR3 protein is CASSASSTDTQYF. The CDR3 coding sequence is TGTGCCAGCAGCGCCTCTAGCACAGATACGCAGTATTTT.